This note documents a single T cell receptor beta chain sequence. This clone has only one observation. The antigen it recognizes is unknown. Base qualities are not provided; no much larger clone lies one nucleotide away. The data were obtained in a study of blood T cell repertoires in COVID-19 (dated by TCRdb to 2018 to 2020). For the wider study: Collaborator samples came from the United States, Italy and Spain and covered acute and convalescent phases of COVID-19. The material from the prospective study consisted of cDNA or gDNA derived from T cells, B-cell-depleted T cells, or PBMCs. The dataset comprised deeply sampled blood TCRbeta repertoires from subjects exposed to, actively infected with, or recovered from COVID-19. The repertoires were made available in a free public database intended to serve as a resource for research on the immune response to SARS-CoV-2. Samples came from the ongoing ImmuneRACE study (first 160 participants) plus 1,254 subjects from 6 global collaborators. Sample metadata almost always included a de-identified subject ID, COVID-19 status, age in years and sex. HLA class I and class II types, where available, came from metadata supplied by the sample provider rather than from assay-based typing. What the research found in general, with its limitations: Clinical and demographic metadata were provided uncurated, with the amount varying by source and participant.

The immunoSEQ Assay, a bias-controlled multiplex PCR, was used to amplify TCRbeta CDR3 regions from genomic DNA. In the original analysis: The number of nucleated cells in each sample was estimated by amplification of reference gene primers within the assay. To quantify the absolute abundance of each unique TCRbeta CDR3 rearrangement, sequence reads were collapsed and filtered. Productive Simpson clonality was computed per sample as the square root of Simpson's diversity index over productive rearrangements. TCRdb limited this immuneACCESS table to in-frame rearrangements with V and J called. A share of clones is missing; checked studies link under half to unresolved V genes, and the rest is unexplained. V and J calls and clone size are copied from that table; D and trimming were computed from the DNA. This sample lists 90,000 to 120,000 clones; 65% to 80% were detected once. The ten largest clonotypes hold approximately 4.3% of the sample.

The collaborating institutions used their own protocols to collect whole blood in K2EDTA tubes. For TCRbeta analysis, collaborators shipped samples as frozen whole blood, isolated PBMCs, or DNA extracted from either of those sample types. V was cut back by 1 base and J by 6 bases, leaving a gap of 15 bases between them. CDR1 and CDR2 are read off the germline V gene (reference sequence) as LGHDT and YNNKEL. The cysteine opens and the phenylalanine closes a CDR3 of 15 amino acids. The DNA shown is the 45-base CDR3, in frame from base 1. Material: peripheral blood. The receptor's source is a man in his 70s with acute or convalescent COVID-19. The chain is made from TRBV3-1 (or the pseudogene TRBV3-2) and TRBJ1-2; TRBD1 could be the D gene, as 5 bases match. The CDR3 here reads CASSQVKTERNGYTF. The nucleotide sequence is TGTGCCAGCAGCCAAGTGAAGACAGAGAGGAATGGCTACACCTTC.